Following are 32 T cell receptor beta chains from one sample sequenced in a study of T cells in Graves' hyperthyroidism and ophthalmopathy. RNA transcripts provided the source from which TCR beta CDR3 regions were amplified. When the TCR CDR3 underwent first-round RT-PCR, the HTBI primer set was used. Via MiXCR, TCRdb re-called the multiplex PCR reads, giving one row per CDR3 protein. The data hold nearly 600,000 distinct CDR3 sequences, with 14% observed a single time. The material sequenced was blood. These receptors were collected from a woman younger than 35 with Graves' ophthalmopathy.

This clonotype showed up many times. The chain recombines TRBV5-6 with TRBJ2-1; D is unclear. Deletions cut 4 bases from V and 8 bases from J, with 13 bases between. The CDR3 spans 13 residues. Germline V gene sequence: CDR1 SGHDT, CDR2 YYEEEE. DNA for the CDR3: TGTGCCAGCAGCACACCTGACTGGCATGAGCAGTTCTTC. It codes for CASSTPDWHEQFF.

At least ten counts were recorded for this clonotype. The chain has TRBV6-6 and TRBJ1-2, with D possibly TRBD1 on 6 matching bases. The V end lost 2 bases, the J end lost 8 bases, and 15 bases lay between the germline ends. CDR3 length: 14 residues. Germline V gene sequence: CDR1 MNHNY, CDR2 SVGAGI (reference sequence). In DNA, the CDR3 is TGTGCCAGCAGTTACCTCGTGGGGGGCTGGGGCTACACCTTC. Amino acid sequence: CASSYLVGGWGYTF.

This clonotype was observed many times. V usage is TRBV7-9 and J usage is TRBJ2-1; TRBD2 matches 7 bases. Germline assignment: CDR1 SEHNR and CDR2 FQNEAQ (reference sequence). CDR3 length equals 15 residues. J lost 2 bases, V lost 4 bases, and 5 bases had no gene match. The CDR3 protein is CASSWLAVPYNEQFF. Written as DNA, the CDR3 is TGTGCCAGCAGCTGGCTAGCGGTACCCTACAATGAGCAGTTCTTC.

This clonotype has a count of ten or more. The chain couples TRBV7-2 to TRBJ2-3; D gene uncertain. There are 15 residues in the CDR3. Trimming cost V 0 bases and J 1 base, with 8 bases left between them. The germline CDR1 and CDR2 sequences are SGHTA and FQGNSA. The CDR3 DNA is TGTGCCAGCAGCTTAGCCCTTTGGGGCACAGATACGCAGTATTTT. It is translated as CASSLALWGTDTQYF.

The chain recombines TRBV27 with TRBJ2-5, with D possibly matching TRBD2 (5 bases). The germline V gene encodes CDR1 MNHEY and CDR2 SMNVEV (reference sequence). V dropped 8 bases and J dropped 5 bases, with 30 bases sitting between them. The CDR3 consists of 18 residues. The CDR3, as DNA: TGTGCCAGCCGGGGTCTAGGCCGGGCCACCACTGGTGTGGAGACCCAGTACTTC. It encodes CASRGLGRATTGVETQYF.

This clonotype was recorded a few times. The V and J genes are TRBV4-2 and TRBJ2-7; TRBD1 matches at 11 bases. The CDR3 contains 16 residues. V shed 1 base and J 5 bases; nucleotides not matched to a gene: 7. Germline V gene lookup returns CDR1 LGHNA and CDR2 YNFKEQ. The CDR3 protein is CASSQVVGQGAHEQYF. CDR3 in DNA: TGTGCCAGCAGCCAAGTCGTAGGACAGGGGGCCCACGAGCAGTACTTC.

V and J are TRBV7-2 and TRBJ1-2; 7 positions agree with TRBD1. This CDR3 has 15 residues. Germline assignment: CDR1 SGHTA and CDR2 FQGNSA. Trimming cost V 5 bases and J 2 bases; bases outside gene matches: 8. The chain's CDR3 is CASSTRQGLNYGYTF. Here the CDR3 DNA reads TGTGCCAGCAGCACCCGACAGGGACTAAACTATGGCTACACCTTC.

Ten or more counts support this clonotype. V and J are TRBV29-1 and TRBJ1-2; TRBD1 is a possible D gene (6 bases). The CDR3 contains 14 residues. Germline V gene data show CDR1 as SQVTM and CDR2 as ANQGSEA. V lost 3 bases, J lost 4 bases, and 15 bases lay in between. The CDR3 is CSVDGPGAIYGYTF. In nucleotides, the CDR3 is TGCAGCGTTGACGGTCCGGGGGCGATCTATGGCTACACCTTC.

The sample holds many counts of this clonotype. The chain joins TRBV14 to TRBJ2-7; 10 bases are a match to TRBD1. The CDR3 sequence is 14 residues long. Trimming took 3 bases from V and 7 from J; bases not matched to a gene: 6. From germline, CDR1 is SGHDN and CDR2 FVKESK. The CDR3 sequence: CASSQGTGAWEQYF. The CDR3 region has the DNA TGTGCCAGCAGCCAGGGGACAGGGGCCTGGGAGCAGTACTTC.

The gene calls are TRBV14 and TRBJ1-1; D is uncertain. Between the trimmed V and J ends, which lost 0 bases and 0 bases, there was a span of 8 bases. CDR3 length equals 15 residues. CDR1 is SGHDN and CDR2 is FVKESK in the germline V gene. In nucleotides, the CDR3 is TGTGCCAGCAGCCAAGAGGCCGTATTGAACACTGAAGCTTTCTTT. Its protein product is CASSQEAVLNTEAFF.

This clonotype was observed many times. The rearrangement joins TRBV7-3 to TRBJ2-5; 10 bases align to TRBD1. The V and J ends lost 3 bases and 5 bases, in that order; junction bases with no gene match: 9. CDR1 and CDR2 (germline): SGHTA, FQGTGA. This CDR3 contains 16 residues. The CDR3: CASSFLGQGLMETQYF. The CDR3 nucleotides read TGTGCCAGCAGCTTCTTGGGACAGGGGTTGATGGAGACCCAGTACTTC. Looking up the rest from reference TRBV7-3 and TRBJ2-5 gives the full variable domain: GAGVSQTPSNKVTEKGKYVELRCDPISGHTALYWYRQSLGQGPEFLIYFQGTGAADDSGLPNDRFFAVRPEGSVSTLKIQRTERGDSAVYLCASSFLGQGLMETQYFGPGTRLLVL.

This clonotype was picked up many times. CDR3 DNA sequence: TGTGCCAGCAGTGAAAAGATAGGACAGGGAGTCACCTACGAGCAGTACTTC. Residues: CASSEKIGQGVTYEQYF. The J gene is TRBJ2-7, the V gene TRBV25-1; TRBD1 aligns across 8 bases. V shed 2 bases, J shed 2 bases, and the junction held 11 bases outside the gene matches. Germline loops: CDR1 MGHDK, CDR2 SYGVNS. This CDR3 is 17 amino acids long.

In this sample, this clonotype turned up many times. The chain joins TRBV3-1 to TRBJ1-4; D remains unclear. The V end lost 1 base, the J end lost 7 bases, and 10 bases lay between the germline ends. Per the germline V gene, CDR1 is LGHDT and CDR2 is YNNKEL (reference sequence). The CDR3 covers 14 residues. In DNA, the CDR3 is TGTGCCAGCAGCCAAGGACCGGGCAGTGAAAAACTGTTTTTT. This sequence encodes CASSQGPGSEKLFF.

This clonotype showed up many times. This chain connects TRBV12-3 or TRBV12-4 to TRBJ2-7, with 9 bases lining up with TRBD2. CDR3 size: 15 residues. V dropped 5 bases and J dropped 6; count of bases not matched to a gene: 11. The CDR3 reads CASSEIAGVAGEQYF. The CDR3 DNA reads as TGTGCCAGCAGTGAGATAGCGGGAGTCGCGGGCGAGCAGTACTTC.

V usage is TRBV5-6 and J usage is TRBJ1-1; perhaps TRBD1 as D (5 bases). CDR1 SGHDT and CDR2 YYEEEE come from the germline V gene. Trimming left V 0 bases short and J 5 bases short, with 20 bases between. The CDR3 sequence is 17 residues long. The CDR3 nucleotides read TGTGCCAGCAGCTTGGCCTTGTCGAGAGTGGGGGGGACTGAAGCTTTCTTT. Residues: CASSLALSRVGGTEAFF.

This chain links TRBV27 with TRBJ1-4, with no clear D. The V and J ends lost 5 bases and 5 bases respectively, with 9 bases between them. The length of the CDR3 is 13 residues. Germline CDR1 is MNHEY and CDR2 is SMNVEV (reference sequence). In DNA form, the CDR3 reads TGTGCCAGCAGTGGCGGGAGAAATGAAAAACTGTTTTTT. Its translation: CASSGGRNEKLFF.

At least ten counts were recorded for this clonotype. The chain joins TRBV9 to TRBJ1-1; unclear D gene. Germline CDR1 SGDLS, CDR2 YYNGEE. CDR3 size: 11 residues. With 0 bases removed from V and 12 bases from J, the gap between germline ends came to 9 bases. As DNA, the CDR3 is TGTGCCAGCAGCGTAGTAGGCGAACCTTTCTTT. It translates to CASSVVGEPFF.

This clonotype was recorded many times. The rearrangement links TRBV5-5 to TRBJ2-7, with TRBD2 matching 9 bases. This CDR3 has 14 amino acids. V was clipped by 2 bases and J by 6 bases; unmatched bases: 6. Germline V gene sequence: CDR1 SGHKS, CDR2 YYEKEE (reference sequence). For the CDR3, the DNA is TGTGCCAGCAGCTTAGGCGGGAGGGCCGCCGAGCAGTACTTC. This gives the protein CASSLGGRAAEQYF.

This clonotype was counted at least ten times. J is TRBJ2-7 and V is TRBV11-2, with a tentative D call TRBD2 (5 bases). Germline V gene lookup returns CDR1 SGHAT and CDR2 FQNNGV. The CDR3 is made up of 14 amino acids. V gave up 0 bases and J gave up 9 bases, with 15 bases separating them. The CDR3 DNA reads TGTGCCAGCAGCTTAGAAGAACTAGTAACCTCGCAGTACTTC. It encodes CASSLEELVTSQYF.

J is TRBJ2-3 and V is TRBV4-3, with D possibly matching TRBD2 (6 bases). The CDR3 spans 17 residues. Trimming shortened V by 3 bases and J by 1 base, and 17 bases separated the two germline ends. The germline CDR1 and CDR2 sequences are LGHNA and YSLEER. The CDR3 nucleotides read TGCGCCAGCAGCCAGTCGAGGGCGGGGCGGGGCACAGATACGCAGTATTTT. Translated: CASSQSRAGRGTDTQYF.

The genes are TRBV6-6 and TRBJ1-3; D gene unclear. Germline V gene sequence: CDR1 MNHNY, CDR2 SVGAGI (reference sequence). The CDR3 contains 15 residues. Trimming left V 2 bases short and J 0 bases short, with 8 bases between. The CDR3 loop is CASSYGGTSGNTIYF. In DNA, the CDR3 is TGTGCCAGCAGTTACGGAGGCACCTCTGGAAACACCATATATTTT.

This clonotype was observed many times. The V call is TRBV7-3, the J call TRBJ2-2; the match to TRBD2 covers 15 bases. With 5 bases clipped from V and 4 bases from J, the junction kept 11 bases outside the gene matches. The length of the CDR3 is 19 residues. The germline V gene has CDR1 SGHTA and CDR2 FQGTGA. In DNA form, the CDR3 reads TGTGCCAGCAGCGAACCACCGGGACTAGCGGGAGGACCCACCGGGGAGCTGTTTTTT. This gives the protein CASSEPPGLAGGPTGELFF.

The rearrangement joins TRBV12-3 or TRBV12-4 to TRBJ1-5, with D perhaps TRBD1 (5 bases). This CDR3 spans 14 amino acids. Trimming shortened V by 3 bases and J by 7 bases, and 13 bases separated the two germline ends. CDR3: CASSFGGTGQPQHF. For the CDR3, the DNA is TGTGCCAGCAGTTTTGGTGGGACCGGGCAGCCCCAGCATTTT.

This sequence joins TRBV6-2 or TRBV6-3 and TRBJ2-3; no firm D call. CDR3 length equals 11 residues. The germline V and J ends were trimmed by 5 bases and 7 bases, with 7 bases remaining between them. CDR1 and CDR2 from the germline V gene are MNHEY and SVGEGT. In DNA form, the CDR3 reads TGTGCCAGCAGTGGGTGGAATACGCAGTATTTT. Translation gives CASSGWNTQYF.

This clonotype was seen only a few times. The rearrangement links TRBV19 to TRBJ1-4; D is perhaps TRBD1 (5 bases). Germline V gene lookup returns CDR1 LNHDA and CDR2 SQIVND (reference sequence). The V end was cut by 11 bases, the J end by 8 bases, with 18 bases between. This CDR3 spans 13 amino acids. In DNA form, the CDR3 reads TGTGCCGCCGCGTCCAGGGTACAGGAAAAACTGTTTTTT. Its translation: CAAASRVQEKLFF.

This clonotype was recorded many times. The genes are TRBV6-2 or TRBV6-3 and TRBJ2-5; 8 bases align to TRBD2. There are 13 residues in the CDR3. V lost 11 bases, J lost 5 bases, and 10 bases stayed unmatched. Germline assignment: CDR1 MNHEY and CDR2 SVGEGT. The CDR3 protein is CAGRRSGGETQYF. The CDR3 DNA sequence: TGTGCCGGCCGACGATCGGGAGGGGAGACCCAGTACTTC.

This clonotype was detected a few times. The chain joins TRBV7-9 to TRBJ2-5; D is ambiguous. The CDR3 sequence is 12 residues long. Trimming took 5 bases from V and 2 from J, leaving 6 bases between them. CDR1 and CDR2 (germline): SEHNR, FQNEAQ (reference sequence). The CDR3 sequence: CASSRKQETQYF. CDR3 in DNA: TGTGCCAGCAGCCGGAAGCAAGAGACCCAGTACTTC.

This clonotype was picked up many times. V gene TRBV29-1 combines with J gene TRBJ1-4; perhaps TRBD1 as D (6 bases). CDR1 is SQVTM and CDR2 is ANQGSEA in the germline V gene. The CDR3 is made up of 11 amino acids. The CDR3 sequence: CGARGSEKLFF. The CDR3 DNA is TGCGGGGCCAGGGGATCTGAAAAACTGTTTTTT.

The chain couples TRBV5-1 to TRBJ2-7, with 14 nucleotides matching TRBD2. This CDR3 has 16 residues. Germline V gene data show CDR1 as SGHRS and CDR2 as YFSETQ. The V segment lost 5 bases and the J segment 3 bases; nucleotides outside the gene matches: 7. This chain's CDR3 is CASSYGTSGSLYEQYF. CDR3 sequence (DNA): TGCGCCAGCAGTTACGGGACTAGCGGGAGCCTCTACGAGCAGTACTTC. The complete variable domain, with remaining parts taken from reference TRBV5-1 and TRBJ2-7, reads KAGVTQTPRYLIKTRGQQVTLSCSPISGHRSVSWYQQTPGQGLQFLFEYFSETQRNKGNFPGRFSGRQFSNSRSEMNVSTLELGDSALYLCASSYGTSGSLYEQYFGPGTRLTVT.

The V call is TRBV19, the J call TRBJ2-1; possibly TRBD1 or TRBD2 for D (5 bases each). V was cut by 3 bases and J by 2 bases, with 14 bases left in between. CDR1 and CDR2 (germline): LNHDA, SQIVND (reference sequence). The CDR3 is 16 amino acids. CDR3 sequence reads: CASSIGVGPPYNEQFF. CDR3 bases: TGTGCCAGTAGTATTGGTGTGGGACCCCCCTACAATGAGCAGTTCTTC.

This chain connects TRBV4-3 to TRBJ1-4; the D gene is possibly TRBD1 (5 bases). This CDR3 is built from 15 residues. CDR1 and CDR2 from the germline V gene are LGHNA and YSLEER. V lost 3 bases, J lost 7 bases, and 15 bases lay in between. DNA of the CDR3: TGCGCCAGCAGCCACAGAGGGGTTTCGGGTGAAAAACTGTTTTTT. This sequence encodes CASSHRGVSGEKLFF.

At least ten counts were recorded for this clonotype. V and J are TRBV6-1 and TRBJ1-2; TRBD1 aligns across 8 bases. The CDR3 extends over 14 amino acids. The trim removed 2 bases at V and 7 bases at J, leaving 6 bases unmatched. Germline V gene sequence: CDR1 MNHNS, CDR2 SASEGT. The CDR3 DNA reads TGTGCCAGCAGTGAACAGGGGGCAGTAATTGGCTACACCTTC. It yields the protein CASSEQGAVIGYTF.